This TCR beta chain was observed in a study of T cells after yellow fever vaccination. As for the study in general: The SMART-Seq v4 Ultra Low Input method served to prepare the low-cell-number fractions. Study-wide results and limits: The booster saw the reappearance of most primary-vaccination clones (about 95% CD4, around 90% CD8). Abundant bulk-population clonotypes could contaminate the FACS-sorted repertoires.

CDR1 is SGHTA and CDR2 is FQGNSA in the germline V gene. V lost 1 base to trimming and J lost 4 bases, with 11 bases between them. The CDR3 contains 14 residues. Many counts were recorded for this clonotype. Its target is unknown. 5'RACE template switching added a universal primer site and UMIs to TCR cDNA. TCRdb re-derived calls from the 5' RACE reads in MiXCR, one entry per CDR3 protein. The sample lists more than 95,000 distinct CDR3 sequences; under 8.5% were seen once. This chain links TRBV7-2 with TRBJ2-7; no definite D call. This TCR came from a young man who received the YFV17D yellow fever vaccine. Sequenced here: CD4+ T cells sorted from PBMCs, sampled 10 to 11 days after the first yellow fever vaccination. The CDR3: CASSLDRPSYEQYF. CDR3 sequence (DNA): TGTGCCAGCAGCTTAGATCGCCCTTCGTACGAGCAGTACTTC.